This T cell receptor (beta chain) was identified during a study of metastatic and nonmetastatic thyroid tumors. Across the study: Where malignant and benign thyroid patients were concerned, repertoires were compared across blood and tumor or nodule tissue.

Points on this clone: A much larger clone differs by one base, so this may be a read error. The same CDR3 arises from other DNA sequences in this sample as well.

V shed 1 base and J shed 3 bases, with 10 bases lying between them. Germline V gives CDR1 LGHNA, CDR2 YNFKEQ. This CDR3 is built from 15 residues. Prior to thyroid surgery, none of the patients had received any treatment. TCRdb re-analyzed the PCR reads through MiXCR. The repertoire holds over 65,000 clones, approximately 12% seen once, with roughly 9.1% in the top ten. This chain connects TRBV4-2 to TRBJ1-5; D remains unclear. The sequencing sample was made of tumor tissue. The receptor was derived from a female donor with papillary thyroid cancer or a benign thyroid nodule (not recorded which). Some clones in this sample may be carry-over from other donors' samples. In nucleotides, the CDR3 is TGTGCCAGCAGCCAAGCCGGTGGAGACAATCAGCCCCAGCATTTT. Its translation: CASSQAGGDNQPQHF.